Below, 21 T cell receptor beta chains from the same sample are listed, as sequenced in a study of T-cell memory formation after mild COVID-19. MiXCR was run by TCRdb on the 5' RACE reads, yielding one entry per CDR3 protein. The sample contains about 49,000 distinct CDR3 sequences, about 7.3% of which appear only once. The sequenced material came from PBMCs or a T cell subset sorted from them (not recorded which). The receptors originated from a young man who had mild COVID-19 (a few samples of this study predate the infection). Cell type and time point are not known.

This clonotype appeared a few times. This rearrangement joins TRBV18 to TRBJ2-2; 7 bases are a match to TRBD1. This CDR3 has 15 amino acids. CDR1 and CDR2 (germline): KGHSH, LQKENI. With 5 bases clipped from V and 1 base from J, the junction kept 4 bases outside the gene matches. The chain's CDR3 is CASSSRGRNTGELFF. CDR3 bases: TGTGCCAGCTCATCCAGGGGGAGGAACACCGGGGAGCTGTTTTTT.

The gene calls are TRBV5-6 and TRBJ1-1; the D is unclear. Per germline, CDR1 SGHDT and CDR2 YYEEEE. The V gene lost 0 bases and the J gene lost 4 bases, with 7 bases spanning the gap. The CDR3 is made up of 13 amino acids. CDR3 amino acids: CASSLEDGTEAFF. CDR3 sequence (DNA): TGTGCCAGCAGCTTGGAGGACGGCACTGAAGCTTTCTTT.

The chain employs TRBV3-1 and TRBJ2-2, with TRBD1 matching 7 bases. In germline, CDR1 is LGHDT, CDR2 YNNKEL (reference sequence). V shed 7 bases and J 3 bases; nucleotides not matched to a gene: 5. The CDR3 is 14 residues long. The CDR3 is CASTRQGYTGELFF. CDR3 DNA: TGTGCCAGCACCCGACAGGGTTACACCGGGGAGCTGTTTTTT.

V gene TRBV20-1 combines with J gene TRBJ1-5; D remains unclear. In germline, CDR1 is DFQATT, CDR2 SNEGSKA (reference sequence). This CDR3 is 13 amino acids long. Deletions cut 6 bases from V and 5 bases from J, with 14 bases between. The CDR3 is CSAFVLGDQPQHF. The CDR3 DNA is TGCAGTGCATTTGTCTTGGGCGATCAGCCCCAGCATTTT.

The chain uses TRBV6-9 and TRBJ1-3; TRBD1 might be the D (6 bases). The V end lost 2 bases, the J end lost 12 bases, and 23 bases lay between the germline ends. This CDR3 spans 16 amino acids. CDR1 is MNHGY, CDR2 SVAAGI, per germline. In DNA, the CDR3 is TGTGCCAGCAGTTATGACGGACGGCGTCGGACAGAGGGCATATATTTT. As protein: CASSYDGRRRTEGIYF.

This clonotype came up a few times. The chain links TRBV29-1 to TRBJ1-1; no firm D call. CDR1 SQVTM and CDR2 ANQGSEA come from the germline V gene. Between the trimmed V and J ends, which lost 1 base and 10 bases, there was a span of 10 bases. The CDR3 runs to 11 residues. CDR3 protein: CSVEAGLGAFF. CDR3 coding DNA: TGCAGCGTTGAAGCAGGTCTAGGAGCTTTCTTT.

There are a few counts of this clonotype. V and J are TRBV9 and TRBJ1-1; no clear D. This CDR3 region has 14 residues. The ends were cut back, 4 bases at V and 5 bases at J, with 15 bases in the middle. The germline V gene has CDR1 SGDLS and CDR2 YYNGEE. CDR3: CASSLGGEGTEAFF. The CDR3 nucleotides are TGTGCCAGCAGCCTGGGTGGTGAGGGTACTGAAGCTTTCTTT.

The table lists this clonotype with a few counts. This rearrangement joins TRBV7-9 to TRBJ1-1; tentatively, D is TRBD1 (5 bases). Trimming took off 3 bases at V and 4 bases at J, with 9 bases between the two ends. CDR3 length equals 13 residues. In germline, CDR1 is SEHNR, CDR2 FQNEAQ (reference sequence). This CDR3 reads CASSFGDGTEAFF. The CDR3 DNA follows: TGTGCCAGCAGCTTTGGGGACGGCACTGAAGCTTTCTTT.

CDR3 bases: TGTGCCAGCAGCTTAGAGGTGGCAGGAGGGGTCAACGAGCAGTTCTTC. Amino acid sequence: CASSLEVAGGVNEQFF. The chain carries TRBV11-1 and TRBJ2-1; D possibly corresponds to TRBD2 (6 bases). The CDR3 is 16 residues long. V was cut by 1 base and J by 10 bases, with 20 bases left in between. Germline values: CDR1 SGHAT, CDR2 FQDESV (reference sequence). The variable domain in full, with the rest retrieved from reference TRBV11-1 and TRBJ2-1, is EAEVAQSPRYKITEKSQAVAFWCDPISGHATLYWYRQILGQGPELLVQFQDESVVDDSQLPKDRFSAERLKGVDSTLKIQPAELGDSAMYLCASSLEVAGGVNEQFFGPGTRLTVL.

CDR3 sequence (DNA): TGTGCCATCAGTGCCACCCAGCAAGGAAACTATGGCTACACCTTC. Translation: CAISATQQGNYGYTF. The chain couples TRBV10-3 to TRBJ1-2; no clear D. The CDR3 contains 15 residues. CDR1 is ENHRY, CDR2 SYGVKD, per germline. V lost 4 bases and J 2 bases, leaving 14 bases between the germline ends.

This clonotype was recorded at least ten times. The chain combines TRBV7-2 with TRBJ2-5; 11 bases fit TRBD2. CDR3 length: 13 amino acids. The germline V gene has CDR1 SGHTA and CDR2 FQGNSA. Unmatched junction bases numbered 1, after V lost 5 bases and J lost 5 bases. The CDR3 DNA reads TGTGCCAGCAGCGGACTAGCGGGTGAGACCCAGTACTTC. Encoded protein: CASSGLAGETQYF.

The chain combines TRBV12-3 or TRBV12-4 with TRBJ2-2, with TRBD2 as a possible D gene (7 bases). The V end lost 7 bases, the J end lost 6 bases, and 15 bases lay between the germline ends. There are 14 residues in the CDR3. CDR3 in amino acids: CASTKRGGPGELFF. For the CDR3, the DNA is TGTGCCAGCACGAAGAGGGGGGGGCCCGGGGAGCTGTTTTTT.

The V call is TRBV18, the J call TRBJ2-3, with a tentative D call TRBD1 (6 bases). Germline V gene data show CDR1 as KGHSH and CDR2 as LQKENI. The V end was cut by 0 bases, the J end by 3 bases, with 7 bases between. The CDR3 runs to 14 residues. The CDR3 loop reads CASSPPGATDTQYF. CDR3 coding DNA: TGTGCCAGCTCACCACCGGGGGCGACAGATACGCAGTATTTT.

This clonotype was detected only a few times. The chain links TRBV12-3 or TRBV12-4 to TRBJ2-5; D perhaps matches TRBD2 (6 bases). Deletions cut 8 bases from V and 4 bases from J, with 23 bases between. The CDR3 totals 16 residues. CDR3 residues: CASGRGGASARETQYF. CDR3 coding DNA: TGTGCCAGCGGGCGAGGCGGGGCCTCGGCCCGAGAGACCCAGTACTTC.

This clonotype was picked up a small number of times. The chain carries TRBV19 and TRBJ1-5; D is unclear. Trimming left V 3 bases short and J 6 bases short, with 6 bases between. Germline V gene data show CDR1 as LNHDA and CDR2 as SQIVND (reference sequence). The CDR3 is 12 amino acids. Here the CDR3 reads CASSMWGQPQHF. CDR3 nucleotides: TGTGCCAGTAGTATGTGGGGTCAGCCCCAGCATTTT.

This clonotype was detected a few times. The gene calls are TRBV20-1 and TRBJ1-1; D perhaps matches TRBD1 (5 bases). This CDR3 region has 11 residues. Germline V gene data show CDR1 as DFQATT and CDR2 as SNEGSKA (reference sequence). V dropped 5 bases and J dropped 10 bases, with 14 bases sitting between them. CDR3 DNA sequence: TGCAGTGCTGGGGACCGCGCTGGAGCTTTCTTT. Amino acid sequence: CSAGDRAGAFF.

This clonotype was picked up many times. The chain links TRBV20-1 to TRBJ2-1; 7 bases fit TRBD2. The CDR3 contains 15 residues. Looked up from germline, CDR1 is DFQATT and CDR2 is SNEGSKA (reference sequence). V was clipped by 5 bases and J by 1 base; unmatched bases: 8. DNA of the CDR3: TGCAGTGCTTTTTCTACTAGCGAGTCCTACAATGAGCAGTTCTTC. It encodes CSAFSTSESYNEQFF.

This clonotype occurred a few times. The chain carries TRBV20-1 and TRBJ1-5; weak D call: TRBD1 (5 bases). Between the trimmed V and J ends, which lost 0 bases and 0 bases, there was a span of 12 bases. Germline V lookup: CDR1 DFQATT, CDR2 SNEGSKA (reference sequence). This CDR3 has 16 residues. In nucleotides, the CDR3 is TGCAGTGCTAGAGATTGGGACGGTCTTAGCAATCAGCCCCAGCATTTT. It yields the protein CSARDWDGLSNQPQHF.

The chain has TRBV6-2 or TRBV6-3 and TRBJ2-2; D may be TRBD1 (5 bases). CDR3 length: 13 residues. The germline V gene has CDR1 MNHEY and CDR2 SVGEGT. Trimming removed 6 bases from V and 4 bases from J, with 9 bases in between. The CDR3 region is CASRGLGTGELFF. The CDR3 nucleotides are TGTGCCAGCAGGGGGCTCGGCACCGGGGAGCTGTTTTTT.

V usage is TRBV6-2 or TRBV6-3 and J usage is TRBJ2-5; D possibly corresponds to TRBD1 (6 bases). CDR1 MNHEY and CDR2 SVGEGT come from the germline V gene. The CDR3 has 12 residues. V gave up 7 bases and J gave up 5 bases, with 11 bases separating them. The CDR3 DNA follows: TGTGCCAGCAAGGGGGTCTGGGAGACCCAGTACTTC. This encodes CASKGVWETQYF.

The chain uses TRBV5-4 and TRBJ2-5; D remains ambiguous. Germline V CDR1 and CDR2: SGHNT, YYREEE (reference sequence). Trimming took 3 bases from V and 0 from J, leaving 6 bases between them. There are 13 residues in the CDR3. DNA of the CDR3: TGTGCCAGCAGCTCTGAGCACCAAGAGACCCAGTACTTC. This gives the protein CASSSEHQETQYF. Based on the CDR3 plus reference TRBV5-4 and TRBJ2-5, the full variable domain is ETGVTQSPTHLIKTRGQQVTLRCSSQSGHNTVSWYQQALGQGPQFIFQYYREEENGRGNFPPRFSGLQFPNYSSELNVNALELDDSALYLCASSSEHQETQYFGPGTRLLVL.